Detailed here is one TCR beta chain. Assay used: immunoSEQ multiplex PCR; TCRdb lists only in-frame clones, some missing. The profile shows around 130,000 clones, about 86% of them singletons. The data originate from a study of blood T cell repertoires in COVID-19. This receptor was taken from a man aged 35-49 years with acute COVID-19. Material for sequencing was PBMCs or T cells enriched from blood (not recorded which).

CDR3 coding DNA: TGCGCCAGCAGCTTGGCTCCCGCAGATGGAAACACCATATATTTT. It codes for CASSLAPADGNTIYF. This chain connects TRBV5-1 to TRBJ1-3; D call uncertain. The germline gives CDR1 SGHRS, CDR2 YFSETQ. The CDR3 loop spans 15 amino acids. The germline V and J ends were trimmed by 0 bases and 3 bases, with 10 bases remaining between them. Supplemented by reference TRBV5-1 and TRBJ1-3, the full variable domain reads KAGVTQTPRYLIKTRGQQVTLSCSPISGHRSVSWYQQTPGQGLQFLFEYFSETQRNKGNFPGRFSGRQFSNSRSEMNVSTLELGDSALYLCASSLAPADGNTIYFGEGSWLTVV.